The 6 T cell receptor beta chains given below trace back to one sample, sequenced in a study of blood T cell repertoires in COVID-19. TCRdb keeps only in-frame clones here, not all; method: immunoSEQ multiplex PCR. The sample records 300,000 to 350,000 clones, roughly 90% being singletons. Input material: PBMCs or T cells enriched from blood (not recorded which). The receptors shown here come from a woman under 40 who had recovered from COVID-19.

The chain uses TRBV4-3 and TRBJ1-1; D may be TRBD1 (6 bases). Germline lookup yields CDR1 LGHNA and CDR2 YSLEER. Trimming took off 2 bases at V and 6 bases at J, with 25 bases between the two ends. The CDR3 runs 18 residues. Here the CDR3 DNA reads TGCGCCAGCAGCCAACCCACCCGGGACATAGGGCCCCCCGCTGAAGCTTTCTTT. The encoded protein is CASSQPTRDIGPPAEAFF.

The chain uses TRBV11-2 and TRBJ1-3; weak D call: TRBD1 (5 bases). Trimming took 1 base from V and 0 from J, leaving 7 bases between them. Per germline, CDR1 SGHAT and CDR2 FQNNGV. CDR3 length: 15 amino acids. CDR3 in DNA: TGTGCCAGCAGCTTAGTCGGGGGCTCTGGAAACACCATATATTTT. Translated, it gives CASSLVGGSGNTIYF.

The J gene is TRBJ2-7, the V gene TRBV7-9; D perhaps matches TRBD1 (6 bases). The CDR3 sequence is 15 residues long. The V and J ends lost 1 base and 3 bases respectively, with 13 bases between them. Per germline, CDR1 SEHNR and CDR2 FQNEAQ (reference sequence). The CDR3, as DNA: TGTGCCAGCAGCTTAGTACAGGGTGTTTACTACGAGCAGTACTTC. Translated: CASSLVQGVYYEQYF. The whole variable domain, remainder taken from reference TRBV7-9 and TRBJ2-7, is DTGVSQNPRHKITKRGQNVTFRCDPISEHNRLYWYRQTLGQGPEFLTYFQNEAQLEKSRLLSDRFSAERPKGSFSTLEIQRTEQGDSAMYLCASSLVQGVYYEQYFGPGTRLTVT.

This chain joins TRBV28 and TRBJ2-5; 7 positions agree with TRBD2. The V gene's germline CDR1 is MDHEN and CDR2 SYDVKM. The CDR3 contains 16 residues. V trimming: 5 bases; J trimming: 6 bases; junction bases outside the gene matches: 15. CDR3 residues: CASSLYGRQGGKTQYF. Written as DNA, the CDR3 is TGTGCCAGCAGTCTATACGGGAGGCAGGGTGGGAAGACCCAGTACTTC.

The genes are TRBV6-4 and TRBJ2-1, with 11 nucleotides matching TRBD1. The germline CDR1 and CDR2 sequences are MRHNA and SNTAGT. V lost 0 bases and J lost 8; bases outside the gene matches: 3. The CDR3 is made up of 15 amino acids. The chain's CDR3 is CASSDSGQGEDEQFF. DNA for the CDR3: TGTGCCAGCAGTGACTCGGGACAGGGGGAGGATGAGCAGTTCTTC.

This chain connects TRBV11-3 to TRBJ2-1; TRBD2 matches 14 bases. V lost 5 bases and J lost 7; bases outside the gene matches: 4. This CDR3 spans 15 amino acids. CDR1 is SGHNT and CDR2 is YENEEA in the germline V gene. DNA for the CDR3: TGTGCCAGCAGCCCGACTAGCGGGAGGGCGAATGAGCAGTTCTTC. Its protein is CASSPTSGRANEQFF.